This T cell receptor beta chain is from a study of blood T cells in healthy people across ages. Study-wide results and caveats: Bulk PBMC profiling left naive and antigen-experienced comparisons inconclusive. TCR beta diversity per million T cells fell roughly linearly with age. Diversity was higher, and naive CD4+ cells more numerous, in long-lived donors than in aged donors.

This clonotype was seen a single time. Its antigen is not known. The CDR3 is 15 residues long. Trimming took 10 bases from V and 3 from J; bases not matched to a gene: 12. Germline assignment: CDR1 ENHRY and CDR2 SYGVKD. Sample-barcoded 5' priming and a J-beta primer mix drove a second PCR of roughly 7 to 11 cycles. All cDNA molecules were each tagged by a template-switch adaptor with 12 random nucleotides. MiXCR, run by TCRdb on the 5' RACE reads, gives a single entry per CDR3 protein. The sample includes fewer than 900,000 distinct CDR3 sequences, 40% to 45% of them seen just once. The clonotype originates from an older woman in good health. Material for sequencing was blood. This rearrangement joins TRBV10-3 to TRBJ2-7; 10 nucleotides align to TRBD2. CDR3 residues: CATLAGGYTSYEQYF. The CDR3 DNA reads TGTGCCACCTTAGCGGGGGGCTACACCAGCTACGAGCAGTACTTC.